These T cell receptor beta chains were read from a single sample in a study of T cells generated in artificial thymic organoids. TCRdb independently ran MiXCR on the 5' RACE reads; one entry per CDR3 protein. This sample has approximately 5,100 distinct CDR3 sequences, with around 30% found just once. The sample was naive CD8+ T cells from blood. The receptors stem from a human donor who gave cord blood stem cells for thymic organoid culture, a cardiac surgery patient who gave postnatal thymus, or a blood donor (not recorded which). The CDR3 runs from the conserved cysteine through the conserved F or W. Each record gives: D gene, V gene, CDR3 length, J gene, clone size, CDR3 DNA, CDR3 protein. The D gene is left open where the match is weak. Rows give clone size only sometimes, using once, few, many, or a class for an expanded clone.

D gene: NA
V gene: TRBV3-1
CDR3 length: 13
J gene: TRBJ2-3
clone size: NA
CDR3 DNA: TGTGCCACCCATGGGCTGCACGCCGATACGCAGTATTTT
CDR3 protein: CATHGLHADTQYF

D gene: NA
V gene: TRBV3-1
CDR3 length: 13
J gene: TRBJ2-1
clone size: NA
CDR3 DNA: TGTGCCAGCAGCCAAGATGAGGGACATGAGCAGTTCTTC
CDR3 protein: CASSQDEGHEQFF

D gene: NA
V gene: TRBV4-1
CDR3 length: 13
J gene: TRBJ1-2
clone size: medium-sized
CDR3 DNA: TGCGCCAGCAGCCAAGAACTTACCCATGGCTACACCTTC
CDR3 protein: CASSQELTHGYTF

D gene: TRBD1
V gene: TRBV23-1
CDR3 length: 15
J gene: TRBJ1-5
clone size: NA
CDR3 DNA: TGCGCCCCCACTCCGACAGGGAAGGGTAATCAGCCCCAGCATTTT
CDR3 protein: CAPTPTGKGNQPQHF

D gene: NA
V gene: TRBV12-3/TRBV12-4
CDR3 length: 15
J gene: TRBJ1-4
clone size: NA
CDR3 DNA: TGTGCCAGCAGCCAAACAGAGCCAACTAATGAAAAACTGTTTTTT
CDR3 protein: CASSQTEPTNEKLFF

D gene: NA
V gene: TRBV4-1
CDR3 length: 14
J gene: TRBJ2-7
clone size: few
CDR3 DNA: TGCGCCAGCAGCCAAGACAGGGGAGGCTACGAGCAGTACTTC
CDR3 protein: CASSQDRGGYEQYF

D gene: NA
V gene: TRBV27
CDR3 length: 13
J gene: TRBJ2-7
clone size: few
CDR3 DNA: TGTGCCAGCAGCGGGGGGCTCTCCTACGAGCAGTACTTC
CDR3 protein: CASSGGLSYEQYF

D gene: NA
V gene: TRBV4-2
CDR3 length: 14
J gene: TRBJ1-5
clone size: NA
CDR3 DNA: TGTGCCAGCAGCCAAGGCTTTGAGAATCAGCCCCAGCATTTT
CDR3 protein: CASSQGFENQPQHF

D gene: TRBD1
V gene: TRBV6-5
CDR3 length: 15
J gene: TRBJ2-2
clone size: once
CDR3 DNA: TGTGCCAGCAGCCTACTGGGACAGGTCACCGGGGAGCTGTTTTTT
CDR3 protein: CASSLLGQVTGELFF

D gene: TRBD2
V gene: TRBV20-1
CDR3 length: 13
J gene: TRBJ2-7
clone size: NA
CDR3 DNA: TGCAGTGTCCACGCTAGCGGGAGATTCGAGCAGTACTTC
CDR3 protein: CSVHASGRFEQYF

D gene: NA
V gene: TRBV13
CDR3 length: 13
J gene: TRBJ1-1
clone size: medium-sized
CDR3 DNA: TGTGCCAGCAGCTCGTGGACAGCATCTGAAGCTTTCTTT
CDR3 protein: CASSSWTASEAFF

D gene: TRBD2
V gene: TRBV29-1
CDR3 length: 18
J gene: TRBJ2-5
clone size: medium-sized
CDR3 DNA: TGCAGCGTTGAAGTTATCTTGGGACTAGCGGGAGTCGGTGAGACCCAGTACTTC
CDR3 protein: CSVEVILGLAGVGETQYF

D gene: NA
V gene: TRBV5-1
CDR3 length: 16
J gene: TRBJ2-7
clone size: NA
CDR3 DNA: TGCGCCAGCAGCTTGGGGTCCAGGGTGATGCACTACGAGCAGTACTTC
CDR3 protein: CASSLGSRVMHYEQYF

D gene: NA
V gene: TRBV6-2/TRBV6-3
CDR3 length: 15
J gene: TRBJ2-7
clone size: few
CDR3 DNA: TGTGCCAGCACCCAATTTTACGACTGGCGAGGAGAGCAGTACTTC
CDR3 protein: CASTQFYDWRGEQYF

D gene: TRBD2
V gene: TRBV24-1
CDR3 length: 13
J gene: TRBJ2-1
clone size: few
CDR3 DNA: TGTGCCACCGTCGGGGGGACTTACAATGAGCAGTTCTTC
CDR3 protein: CATVGGTYNEQFF

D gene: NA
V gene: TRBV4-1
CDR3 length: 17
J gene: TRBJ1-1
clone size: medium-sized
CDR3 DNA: TGCGCCAGCAGCCAAAATGTTGTTGGACAATCACAGACTGAAGCTTTCTTT
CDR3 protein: CASSQNVVGQSQTEAFF

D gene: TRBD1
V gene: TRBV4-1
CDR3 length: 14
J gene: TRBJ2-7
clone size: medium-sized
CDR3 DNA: TGCGCCAGCAGCCTTCGGGACAGCTCCTACGAGCAGTACTTC
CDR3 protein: CASSLRDSSYEQYF

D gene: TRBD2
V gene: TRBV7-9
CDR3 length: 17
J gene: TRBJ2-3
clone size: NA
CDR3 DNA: TGTGCCAGCAGCTTAGAGTTTGCGGGAGGGAACACAGATACGCAGTATTTT
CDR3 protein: CASSLEFAGGNTDTQYF

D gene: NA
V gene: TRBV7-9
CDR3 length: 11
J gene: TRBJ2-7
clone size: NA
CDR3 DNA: TGTGCCAGCAGCTTAGATTTCGAGCAGTACTTC
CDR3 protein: CASSLDFEQYF

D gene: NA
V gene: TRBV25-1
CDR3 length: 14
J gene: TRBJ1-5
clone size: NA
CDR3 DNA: TGTGCCAGCAGTGAATATGAGACCGGTCAGCCCCAGCATTTT
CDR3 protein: CASSEYETGQPQHF

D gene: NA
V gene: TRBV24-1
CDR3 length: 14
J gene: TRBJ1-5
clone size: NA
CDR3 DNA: TGTGCCACCAGTGTGGCAGGAAAAAATCATCCCCAGCATTTT
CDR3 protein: CATSVAGKNHPQHF

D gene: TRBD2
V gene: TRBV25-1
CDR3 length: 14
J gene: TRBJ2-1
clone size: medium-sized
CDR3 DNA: TGTGCCAGCAATGGACTAGCGGGGCTCAATGAGCAGTTCTTC
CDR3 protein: CASNGLAGLNEQFF

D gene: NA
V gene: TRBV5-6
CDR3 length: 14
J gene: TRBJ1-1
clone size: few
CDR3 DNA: TGTGCCAGCAGCTTGGCCGAGGGTTACACTGAAGCTTTCTTT
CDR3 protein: CASSLAEGYTEAFF

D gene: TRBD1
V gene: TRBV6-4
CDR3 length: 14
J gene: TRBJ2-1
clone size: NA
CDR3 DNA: TGTGCCAGCAGTGAGGGGACAGGTATCAATGAGCAGTTCTTC
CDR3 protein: CASSEGTGINEQFF

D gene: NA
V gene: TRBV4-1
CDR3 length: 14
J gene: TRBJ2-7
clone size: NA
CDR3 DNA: TGCGCCAGCAGTCCAACTAGTGGGAGAGCCGAGCAGTACTTC
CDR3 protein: CASSPTSGRAEQYF

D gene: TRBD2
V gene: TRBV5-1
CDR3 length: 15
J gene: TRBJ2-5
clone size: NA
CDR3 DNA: TGCGCCAGCAGCCATAGCGGGGGGCTACAAGAGACCCAGTACTTC
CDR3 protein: CASSHSGGLQETQYF